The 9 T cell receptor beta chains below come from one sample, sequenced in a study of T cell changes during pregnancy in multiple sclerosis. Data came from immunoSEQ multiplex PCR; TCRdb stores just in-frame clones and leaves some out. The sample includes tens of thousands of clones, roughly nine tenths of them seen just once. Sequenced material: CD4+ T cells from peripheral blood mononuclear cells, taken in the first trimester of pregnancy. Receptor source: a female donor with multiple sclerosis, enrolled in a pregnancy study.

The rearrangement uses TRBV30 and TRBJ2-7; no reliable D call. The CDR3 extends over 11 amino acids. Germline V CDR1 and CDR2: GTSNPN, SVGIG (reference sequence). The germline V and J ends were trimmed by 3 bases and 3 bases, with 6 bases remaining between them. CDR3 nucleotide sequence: TGTGCCTGGAGATTACTCTACGAGCAGTACTTC. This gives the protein CAWRLLYEQYF.

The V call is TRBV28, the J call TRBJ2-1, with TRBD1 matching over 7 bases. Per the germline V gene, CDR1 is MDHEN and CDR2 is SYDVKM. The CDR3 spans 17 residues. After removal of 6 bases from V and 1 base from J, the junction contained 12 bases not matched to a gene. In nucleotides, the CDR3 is TGTGCCAGCAGGGGGCAAGGGGGCGGAAGGTCCTACAATGAGCAGTTCTTC. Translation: CASRGQGGGRSYNEQFF.

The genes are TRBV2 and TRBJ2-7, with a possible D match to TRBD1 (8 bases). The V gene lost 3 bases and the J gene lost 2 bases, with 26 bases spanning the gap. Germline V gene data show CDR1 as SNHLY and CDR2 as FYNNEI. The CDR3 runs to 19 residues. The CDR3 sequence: CASSDMGVQGGPLTYEQYF. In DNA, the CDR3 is TGTGCCAGCAGTGATATGGGCGTACAGGGGGGGCCGTTGACCTACGAGCAGTACTTC. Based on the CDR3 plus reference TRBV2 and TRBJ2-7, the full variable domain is EPEVTQTPSHQVTQMGQEVILRCVPISNHLYFYWYRQILGQKVEFLVSFYNNEISEKSEIFDDQFSVERPDGSNFTLKIRSTKLEDSAMYFCASSDMGVQGGPLTYEQYFGPGTRLTVT.

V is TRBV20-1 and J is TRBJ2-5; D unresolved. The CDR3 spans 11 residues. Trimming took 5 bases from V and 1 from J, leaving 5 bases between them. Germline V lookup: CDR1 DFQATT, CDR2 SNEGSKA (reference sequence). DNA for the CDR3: TGCAGTGCTGGCTTCCAAGAGACCCAGTACTTC. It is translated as CSAGFQETQYF.

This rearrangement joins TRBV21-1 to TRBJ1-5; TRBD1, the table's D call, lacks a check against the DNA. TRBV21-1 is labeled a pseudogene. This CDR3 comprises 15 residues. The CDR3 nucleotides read TGTGCCAGTAGGAACCGGGACAGGAAGAATCAGCCCCAGCATTTT. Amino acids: CASRNRDRKNQPQHF.

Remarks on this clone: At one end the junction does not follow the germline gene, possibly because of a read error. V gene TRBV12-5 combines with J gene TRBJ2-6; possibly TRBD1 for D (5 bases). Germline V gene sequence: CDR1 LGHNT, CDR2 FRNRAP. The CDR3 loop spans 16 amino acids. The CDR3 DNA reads TGTGTTAGTGGTTGGGGCGCGATATCTGGGGCCAACGTCCTGACTTTC. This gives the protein CVSGWGAISGANVLTF.

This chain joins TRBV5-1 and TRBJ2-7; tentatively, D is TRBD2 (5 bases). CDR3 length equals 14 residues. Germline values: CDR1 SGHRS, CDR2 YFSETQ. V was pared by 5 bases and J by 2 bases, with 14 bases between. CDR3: CASSQDYFTYEQYF. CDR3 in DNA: TGCGCCAGCAGTCAAGACTACTTTACCTACGAGCAGTACTTC. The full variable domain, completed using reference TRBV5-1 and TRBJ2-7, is KAGVTQTPRYLIKTRGQQVTLSCSPISGHRSVSWYQQTPGQGLQFLFEYFSETQRNKGNFPGRFSGRQFSNSRSEMNVSTLELGDSALYLCASSQDYFTYEQYFGPGTRLTVT.

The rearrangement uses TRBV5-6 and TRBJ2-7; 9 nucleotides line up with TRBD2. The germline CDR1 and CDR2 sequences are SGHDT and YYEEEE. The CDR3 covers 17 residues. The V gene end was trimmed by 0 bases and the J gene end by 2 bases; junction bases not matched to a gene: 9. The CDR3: CASSLARASGMTYEQYF. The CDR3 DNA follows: TGTGCCAGCAGCTTGGCCCGGGCTAGCGGGATGACCTACGAGCAGTACTTC.

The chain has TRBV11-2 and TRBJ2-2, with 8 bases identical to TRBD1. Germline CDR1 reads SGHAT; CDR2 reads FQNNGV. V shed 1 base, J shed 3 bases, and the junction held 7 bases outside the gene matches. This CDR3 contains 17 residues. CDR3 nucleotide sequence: TGTGCCAGCAGCTTAGTGACGGGACAGGTCCACACCGGGGAGCTGTTTTTT. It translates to CASSLVTGQVHTGELFF.